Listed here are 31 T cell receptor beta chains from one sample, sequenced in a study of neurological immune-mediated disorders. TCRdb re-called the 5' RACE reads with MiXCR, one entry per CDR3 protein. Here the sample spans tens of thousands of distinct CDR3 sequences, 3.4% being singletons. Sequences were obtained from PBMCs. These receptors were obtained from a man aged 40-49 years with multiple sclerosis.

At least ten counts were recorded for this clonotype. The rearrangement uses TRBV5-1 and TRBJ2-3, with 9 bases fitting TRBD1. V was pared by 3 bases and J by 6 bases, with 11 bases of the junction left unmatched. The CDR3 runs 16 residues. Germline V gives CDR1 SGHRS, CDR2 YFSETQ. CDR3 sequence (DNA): TGCGCCAGCAGCTCGGGACAGGGAGTAGGTCTGGATACGCAGTATTTT. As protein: CASSSGQGVGLDTQYF.

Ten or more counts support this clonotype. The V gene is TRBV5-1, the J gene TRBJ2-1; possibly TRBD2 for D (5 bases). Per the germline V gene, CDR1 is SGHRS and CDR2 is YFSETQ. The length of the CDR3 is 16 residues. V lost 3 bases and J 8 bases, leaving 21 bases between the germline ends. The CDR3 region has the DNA TGCGCCAGCAGCTCTCGTCGGGGTGGGGTAACGTATGAGCAGTTCTTC. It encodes CASSSRRGGVTYEQFF.

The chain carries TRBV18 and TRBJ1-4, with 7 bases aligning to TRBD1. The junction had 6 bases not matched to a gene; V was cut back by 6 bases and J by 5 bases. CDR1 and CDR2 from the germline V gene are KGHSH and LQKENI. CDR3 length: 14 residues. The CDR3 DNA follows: TGTGCCAGCTCGCCGGGACAGCTGAATGAAAAACTGTTTTTT. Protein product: CASSPGQLNEKLFF.

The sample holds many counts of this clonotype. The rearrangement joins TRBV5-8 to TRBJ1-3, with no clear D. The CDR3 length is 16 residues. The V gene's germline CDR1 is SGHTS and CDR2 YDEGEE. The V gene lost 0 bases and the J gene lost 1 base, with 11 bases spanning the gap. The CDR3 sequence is CASSLVVGWSGNTIYF. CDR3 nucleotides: TGTGCCAGCAGCTTGGTAGTTGGGTGGTCTGGAAACACCATATATTTT.

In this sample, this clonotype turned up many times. The CDR3 sequence is CASSSSGTGSYNEQFF. In DNA, the CDR3 is TGCGCCAGCAGCTCCTCCGGGACAGGGTCGTACAATGAGCAGTTCTTC. The V and J genes are TRBV5-1 and TRBJ2-1; 9 nucleotides agree with TRBD1. V dropped 3 bases and J dropped 4; count of bases not matched to a gene: 8. The germline V gene has CDR1 SGHRS and CDR2 YFSETQ. The CDR3 consists of 16 residues.

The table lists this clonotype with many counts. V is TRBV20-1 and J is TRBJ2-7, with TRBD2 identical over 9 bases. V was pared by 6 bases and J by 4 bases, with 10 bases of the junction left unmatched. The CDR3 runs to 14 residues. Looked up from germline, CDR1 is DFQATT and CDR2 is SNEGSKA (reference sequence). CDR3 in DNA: TGCAGTGCCATTAGCGGGGGAGCCCGTTACGAGCAGTACTTC. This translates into CSAISGGARYEQYF.

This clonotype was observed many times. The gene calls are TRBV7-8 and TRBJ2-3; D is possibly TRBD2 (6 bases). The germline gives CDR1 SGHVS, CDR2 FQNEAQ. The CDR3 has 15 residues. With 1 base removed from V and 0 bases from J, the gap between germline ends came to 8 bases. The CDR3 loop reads CASSLVGTSTDTQYF. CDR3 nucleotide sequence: TGTGCCAGCAGCTTAGTCGGGACTAGCACAGATACGCAGTATTTT.

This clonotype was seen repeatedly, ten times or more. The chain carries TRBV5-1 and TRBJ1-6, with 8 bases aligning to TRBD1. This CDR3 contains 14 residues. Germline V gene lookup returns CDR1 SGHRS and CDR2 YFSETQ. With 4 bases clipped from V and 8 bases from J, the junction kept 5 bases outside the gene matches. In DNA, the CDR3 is TGCGCCAGCAGCGAGGACAGGGAAGATTCACCCCTCCACTTT. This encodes CASSEDREDSPLHF.

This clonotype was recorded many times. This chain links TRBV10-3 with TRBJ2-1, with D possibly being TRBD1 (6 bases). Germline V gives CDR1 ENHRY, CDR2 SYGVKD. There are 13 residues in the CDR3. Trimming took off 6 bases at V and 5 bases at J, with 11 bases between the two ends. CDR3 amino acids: CAISNRTDNEQFF. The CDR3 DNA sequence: TGTGCCATCAGCAACCGGACAGACAATGAGCAGTTCTTC.

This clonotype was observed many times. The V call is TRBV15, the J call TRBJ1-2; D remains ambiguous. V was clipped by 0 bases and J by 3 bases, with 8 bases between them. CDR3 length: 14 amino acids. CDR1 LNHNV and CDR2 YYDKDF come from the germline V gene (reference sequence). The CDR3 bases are TGTGCCACCAGCAGAGATAATGGGGACTATGGCTACACCTTC. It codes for CATSRDNGDYGYTF.

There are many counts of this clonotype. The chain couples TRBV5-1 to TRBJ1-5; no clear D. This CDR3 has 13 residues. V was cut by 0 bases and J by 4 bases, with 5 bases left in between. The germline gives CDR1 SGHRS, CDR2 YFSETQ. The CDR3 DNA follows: TGCGCCAGCAGCTTGGATGGGAATCAGCCCCAGCATTTT. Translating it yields CASSLDGNQPQHF.

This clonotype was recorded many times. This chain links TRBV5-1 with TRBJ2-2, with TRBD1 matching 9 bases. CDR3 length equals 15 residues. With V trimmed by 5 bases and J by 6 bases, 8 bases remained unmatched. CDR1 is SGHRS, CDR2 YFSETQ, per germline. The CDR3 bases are TGCGCCAGCAGTCCGGGACAGGGCGGTTCCGGGGAGCTGTTTTTT. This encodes CASSPGQGGSGELFF.

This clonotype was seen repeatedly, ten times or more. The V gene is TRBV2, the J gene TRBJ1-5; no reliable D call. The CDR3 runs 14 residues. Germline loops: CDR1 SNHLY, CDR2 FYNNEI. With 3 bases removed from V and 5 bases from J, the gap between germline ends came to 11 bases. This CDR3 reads CASSDRGMHQPQHF. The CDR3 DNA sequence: TGTGCCAGCAGTGATCGAGGGATGCATCAGCCCCAGCATTTT.

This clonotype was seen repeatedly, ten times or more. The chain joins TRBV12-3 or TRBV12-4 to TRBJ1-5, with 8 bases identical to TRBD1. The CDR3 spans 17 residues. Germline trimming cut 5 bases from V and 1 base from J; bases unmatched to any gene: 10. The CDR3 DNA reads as TGTGCCAGCAGTCCCGGGACAGGTACGGAGAGCAATCAGCCCCAGCATTTT. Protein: CASSPGTGTESNQPQHF.

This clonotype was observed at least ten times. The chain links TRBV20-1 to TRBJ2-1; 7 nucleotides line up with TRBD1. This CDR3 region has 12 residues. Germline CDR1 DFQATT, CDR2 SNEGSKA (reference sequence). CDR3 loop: CSGQRTYNEQFF. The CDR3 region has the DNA TGCTCGGGACAGCGAACCTACAATGAGCAGTTCTTC.

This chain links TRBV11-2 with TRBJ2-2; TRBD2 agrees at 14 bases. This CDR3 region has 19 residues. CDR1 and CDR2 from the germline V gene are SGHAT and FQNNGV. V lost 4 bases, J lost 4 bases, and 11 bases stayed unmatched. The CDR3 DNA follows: TGTGCCAGCAGCTCCAGAGCCCCGACTAGCGGGAGGGCCACCGGGGAGCTGTTTTTT. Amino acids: CASSSRAPTSGRATGELFF.

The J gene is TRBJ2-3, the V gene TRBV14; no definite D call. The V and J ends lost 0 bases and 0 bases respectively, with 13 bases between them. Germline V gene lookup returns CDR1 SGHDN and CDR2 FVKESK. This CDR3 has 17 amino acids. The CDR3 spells CASSQDLGPLSTDTQYF. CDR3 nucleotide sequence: TGTGCCAGCAGCCAAGATCTCGGACCCCTGAGCACAGATACGCAGTATTTT.

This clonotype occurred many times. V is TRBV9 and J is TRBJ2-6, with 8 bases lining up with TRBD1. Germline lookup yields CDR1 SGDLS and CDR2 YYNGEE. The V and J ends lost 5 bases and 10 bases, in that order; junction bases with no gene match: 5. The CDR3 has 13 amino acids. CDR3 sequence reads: CASSLTGENVLTF. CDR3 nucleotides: TGTGCCAGCAGTCTGACAGGGGAAAACGTCCTGACTTTC. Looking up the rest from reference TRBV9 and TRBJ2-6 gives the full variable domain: DSGVTQTPKHLITATGQRVTLRCSPRSGDLSVYWYQQSLDQGLQFLIQYYNGEERAKGNILERFSAQQFPDLHSELNLSSLELGDSALYFCASSLTGENVLTFGAGSRLTVL.

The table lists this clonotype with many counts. The DNA of the CDR3 is TGCAGTGCTGTAAGGGGATTCAGGGATGAGCAGTTCTTC. It codes for CSAVRGFRDEQFF. The chain uses TRBV20-1 and TRBJ2-1, with a tentative D call TRBD1 (5 bases). With 5 bases removed from V and 8 bases from J, the gap between germline ends came to 16 bases. Germline V lookup: CDR1 DFQATT, CDR2 SNEGSKA (reference sequence). This CDR3 contains 13 residues.

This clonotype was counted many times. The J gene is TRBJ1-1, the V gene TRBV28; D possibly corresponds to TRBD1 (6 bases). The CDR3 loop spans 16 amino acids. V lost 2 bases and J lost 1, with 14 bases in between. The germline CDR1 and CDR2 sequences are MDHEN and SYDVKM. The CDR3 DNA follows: TGTGCCAGCAGTTTACCTGTGACAGGCCCGAACACTGAAGCTTTCTTT. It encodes CASSLPVTGPNTEAFF.

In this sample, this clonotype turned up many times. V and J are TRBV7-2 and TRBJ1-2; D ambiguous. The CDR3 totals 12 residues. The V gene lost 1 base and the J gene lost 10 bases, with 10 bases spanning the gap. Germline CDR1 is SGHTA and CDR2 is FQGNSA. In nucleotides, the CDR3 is TGTGCCAGCAGCTTAGAAGTCTTTGACTACACCTTC. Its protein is CASSLEVFDYTF.

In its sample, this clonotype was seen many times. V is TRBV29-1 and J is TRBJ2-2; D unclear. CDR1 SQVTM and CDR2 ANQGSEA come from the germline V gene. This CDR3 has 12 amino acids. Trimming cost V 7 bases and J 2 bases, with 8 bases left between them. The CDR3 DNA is TGCAGCGCCGCCAGAAACACCGGGGAGCTGTTTTTT. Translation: CSAARNTGELFF.

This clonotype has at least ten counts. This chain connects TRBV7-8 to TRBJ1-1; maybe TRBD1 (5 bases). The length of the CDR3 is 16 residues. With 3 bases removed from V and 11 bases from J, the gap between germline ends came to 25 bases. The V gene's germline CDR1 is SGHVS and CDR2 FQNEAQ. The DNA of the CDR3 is TGTGCCAGCAGCTTGACAGCCCGGGGGTCTAGCTTAAGGGCTTTCTTT. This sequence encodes CASSLTARGSSLRAFF.

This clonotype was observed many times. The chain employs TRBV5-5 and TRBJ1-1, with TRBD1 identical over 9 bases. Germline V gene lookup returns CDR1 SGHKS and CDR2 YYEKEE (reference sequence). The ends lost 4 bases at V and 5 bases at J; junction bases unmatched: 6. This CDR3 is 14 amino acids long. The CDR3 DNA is TGTGCCAGCAGCACGCCGACAGGGGGGACTGAAGCTTTCTTT. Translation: CASSTPTGGTEAFF.

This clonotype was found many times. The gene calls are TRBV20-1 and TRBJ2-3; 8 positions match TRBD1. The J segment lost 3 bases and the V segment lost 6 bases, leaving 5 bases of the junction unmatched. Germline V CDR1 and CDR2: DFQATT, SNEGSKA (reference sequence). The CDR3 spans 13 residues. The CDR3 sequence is CSARTGRTDTQYF. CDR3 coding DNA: TGCAGTGCCCGGACAGGGAGAACAGATACGCAGTATTTT.

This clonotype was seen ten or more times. In DNA, the CDR3 is TGTGCCAGCAGCTTAGTGGGGACAGAACTGTTTTTT. It translates to CASSLVGTELFF. The chain recombines TRBV11-2 with TRBJ1-4; TRBD1 matches 7 bases. V was clipped by 1 base and J by 12 bases; unmatched bases: 2. The CDR3 spans 12 residues. CDR1 and CDR2 (germline): SGHAT, FQNNGV.

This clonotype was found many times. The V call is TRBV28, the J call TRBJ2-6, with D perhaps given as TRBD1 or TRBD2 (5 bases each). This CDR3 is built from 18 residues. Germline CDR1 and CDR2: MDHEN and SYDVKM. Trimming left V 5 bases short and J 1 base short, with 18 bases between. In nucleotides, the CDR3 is TGTGCCAGCAGTCTGAGTTGGGGGATTAGTTCTGGGGCCAACGTCCTGACTTTC. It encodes CASSLSWGISSGANVLTF.

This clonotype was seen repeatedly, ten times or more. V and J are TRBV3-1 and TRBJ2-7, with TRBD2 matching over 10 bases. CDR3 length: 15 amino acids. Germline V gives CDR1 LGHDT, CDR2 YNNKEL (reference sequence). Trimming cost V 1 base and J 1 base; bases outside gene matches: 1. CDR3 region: CASSQVLAGSYEQYF. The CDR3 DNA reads TGTGCCAGCAGCCAAGTACTAGCGGGATCCTACGAGCAGTACTTC.

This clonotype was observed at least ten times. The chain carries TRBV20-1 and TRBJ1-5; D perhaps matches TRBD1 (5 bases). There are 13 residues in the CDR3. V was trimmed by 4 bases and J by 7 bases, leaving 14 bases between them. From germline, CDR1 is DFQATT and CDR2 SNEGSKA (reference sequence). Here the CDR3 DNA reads TGCAGTGCTAAAGAGGGGCTGGACCAGCCCCAGCATTTT. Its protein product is CSAKEGLDQPQHF.

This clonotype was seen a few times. In DNA form, the CDR3 reads TGTGCCAGCAGTTTAGTCTGGGCAGAGACCCAGTACTTC. Translation gives CASSLVWAETQYF. V is TRBV12-3 or TRBV12-4 and J is TRBJ2-5; D remains unclear. V dropped 1 base and J dropped 4 bases, with 7 bases sitting between them. This CDR3 has 13 residues.

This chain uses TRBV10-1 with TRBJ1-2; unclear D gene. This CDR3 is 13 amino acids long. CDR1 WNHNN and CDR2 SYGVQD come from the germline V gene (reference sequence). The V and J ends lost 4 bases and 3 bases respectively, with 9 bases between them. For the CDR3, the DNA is TGCGCCAGCAGTGTGGGCAGAGACTATGGCTACACCTTC. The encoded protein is CASSVGRDYGYTF.